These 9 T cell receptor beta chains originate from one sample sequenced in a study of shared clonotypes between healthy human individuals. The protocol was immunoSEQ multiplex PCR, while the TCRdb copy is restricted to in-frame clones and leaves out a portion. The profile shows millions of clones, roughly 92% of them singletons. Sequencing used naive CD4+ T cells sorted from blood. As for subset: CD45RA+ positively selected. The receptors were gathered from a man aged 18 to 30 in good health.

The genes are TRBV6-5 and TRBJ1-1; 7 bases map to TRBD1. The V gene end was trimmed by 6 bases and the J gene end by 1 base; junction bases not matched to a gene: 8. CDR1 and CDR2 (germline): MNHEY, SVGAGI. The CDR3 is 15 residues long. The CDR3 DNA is TGTGCCAGCAGAGAACGACAGGGCCGGAACACTGAAGCTTTCTTT. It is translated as CASRERQGRNTEAFF.

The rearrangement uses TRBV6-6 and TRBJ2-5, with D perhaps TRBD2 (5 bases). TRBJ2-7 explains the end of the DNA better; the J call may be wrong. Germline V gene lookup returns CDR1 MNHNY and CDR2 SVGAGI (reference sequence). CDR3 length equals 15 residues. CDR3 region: CASSYGGGDSYEQYF. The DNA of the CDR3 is TGTGCCAGCAGTTACGGAGGAGGAGACTCCTACGAGCAGTACTTC.

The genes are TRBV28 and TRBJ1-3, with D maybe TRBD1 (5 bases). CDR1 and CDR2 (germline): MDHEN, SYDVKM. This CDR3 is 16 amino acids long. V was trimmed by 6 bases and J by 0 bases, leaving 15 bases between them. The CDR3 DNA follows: TGTGCCAGCAGCCCCAGCGACGGGGCCTCTGGAAACACCATATATTTT. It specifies CASSPSDGASGNTIYF.

CDR3 DNA sequence: TGTGCCAGCAGCTTGGGGGGACAGGGGTTCCAAGAGACCCAGTACTTC. Translated: CASSLGGQGFQETQYF. The chain uses TRBV5-4 and TRBJ2-5; 10 positions match TRBD1. Germline CDR1 and CDR2: SGHNT and YYREEE (reference sequence). The V gene end was trimmed by 0 bases and the J gene end by 1 base; junction bases not matched to a gene: 3. The CDR3 length is 16 residues.

The CDR3 nucleotides are TGCGCCAGCAGTGAAAGCGGGAGGATCCACGAGCAGTACTTC. Its translation: CASSESGRIHEQYF. The J gene is TRBJ2-7, the V gene TRBV23-1; 9 bases are a match to TRBD2. TRBV23-1 is given ORF status, its function remaining uncertain. The CDR3 is 14 residues long. V lost 5 bases and J lost 5; bases outside the gene matches: 7.

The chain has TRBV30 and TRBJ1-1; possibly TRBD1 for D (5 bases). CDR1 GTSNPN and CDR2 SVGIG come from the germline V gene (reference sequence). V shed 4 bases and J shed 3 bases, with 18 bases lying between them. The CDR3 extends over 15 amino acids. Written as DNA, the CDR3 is TGTGCCTGGAAGGGGCCGAGGTTAGGGGACACTGAAGCTTTCTTT. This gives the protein CAWKGPRLGDTEAFF.

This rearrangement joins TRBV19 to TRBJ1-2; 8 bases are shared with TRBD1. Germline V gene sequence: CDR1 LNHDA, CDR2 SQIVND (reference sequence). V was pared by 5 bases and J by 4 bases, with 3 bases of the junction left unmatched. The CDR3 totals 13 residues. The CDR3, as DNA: TGTGCCAGTAGTGAAACAGGGGGCTATGGCTACACCTTC. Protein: CASSETGGYGYTF.

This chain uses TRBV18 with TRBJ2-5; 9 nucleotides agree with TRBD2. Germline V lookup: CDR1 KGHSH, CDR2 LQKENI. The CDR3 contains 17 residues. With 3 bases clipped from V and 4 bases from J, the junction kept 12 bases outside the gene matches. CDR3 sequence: CASSPPGWTSDGETQYF. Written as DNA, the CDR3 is TGTGCCAGCTCACCCCCGGGCTGGACTAGCGACGGAGAGACCCAGTACTTC.

CDR3 region: CASRPDSSSSYEQYF. The CDR3 DNA is TGTGCCAGCAGACCCGACTCCTCCAGCTCCTACGAGCAGTACTTC. The chain is built from TRBV5-4 and TRBJ2-7; D is ambiguous. The CDR3 is made up of 15 amino acids. Trimming pared 5 bases from V and 0 bases from J, leaving 15 bases between. CDR1 is SGHNT and CDR2 is YYREEE in the germline V gene (reference sequence).